This T cell receptor beta chain was documented in a study of graft-versus-host responses after intestinal transplantation (dated by TCRdb to the early 2020s). About the investigation overall: Recipients received multivisceral, liver-intestinal, or isolated intestinal transplants. Donor T cell macrochimerism was defined as a peak of at least 4% donor T cells among recipient peripheral blood mononuclear cells. The cohort enrolled 24 intestinal transplant recipients, one of whom was a retransplant, and 3 patients without pretransplant specimens were excluded. To identify alloreactive clones, pre-transplant mixed lymphocyte reaction products were sequenced and compared with unstimulated pre-transplant donor and recipient T cells. All recipients received anti-thymocyte globulin induction followed by maintenance tacrolimus and steroids for roughly three years. Rather than being sequenced by the commercial service, samples from a few later patients were sequenced in-house on an Illumina MiSeq and processed with MiXCR. After intestinal transplantation, graft-versus-host and host-versus-graft alloreactive T cell clones were followed in the graft, circulation and bone marrow using bulk TCR-beta CDR3 sequencing.

Taken from the germline V gene, the CDR1 and CDR2 loops are LGHNA and YSLEER. For this chain, trimming is 3 bases at the V end and 0 bases at the J end, and the number of junction bases without a gene match is 0. The cysteine opens and the phenylalanine closes a CDR3 of 14 amino acids. Here the CDR3 DNA is all that survives: 42 bases in frame from base 1. Study-level results and caveats: Early after transplant, declines in HvG clones were associated with peak levels of circulating GvH clones. In the allografts of patients with donor T cell macrochimerism, GvH to HvG T cell clonal ratios were high. The relatively low number and heterogeneity of intestinal transplant patients limited the conclusions. GvH clones were detected in recipient bone marrow, and some appeared earlier in ileal mucosa or blood, consistent with an intestinal mucosal origin.

Concerning this clone itself: The input lacks base qualities; no much larger clone sits a single base away.

The library was prepared using the immunoSEQ multiplex PCR assay. For most patients, genomic DNA was isolated with the Qiagen DNeasy Blood and Tissue Kit and shipped frozen to Adaptive Biotechnologies for TCR sequencing. Adaptive Biotechnologies carried out high-throughput TCR-beta CDR3 sequencing of genomic DNA for most patients. In the paper's pipeline: Adaptive's ImmunoSEQ software supplied the TCR sequencing data for 15 to 20 patients, while MiXCR and VDJtools were used to process a few other patients. To correct CD4 versus CD8 sorting errors, sequences present in both subsets at a frequency ratio below 5:1 were removed. CDR3 nucleotide sequences shared between donor and recipient were removed because the origin of such sequences could not be assigned. Alloreactive clones required at least 2-fold expansion over unstimulated cells and minimum CFSE-low frequency of 0.002% (template counts) or 0.001% (read counts). Clones were considered mappable if detected in sequenced pre-transplant spleen, lymph node, or MLR CFSE-low populations of the donor or recipient. The cumulative frequency of alloreactive clones was calculated as a percentage of all sequences, weighted by copy number. TCRdb provides this immuneACCESS table in a form limited to in-frame rearrangements. Some clones are lacking; in checked studies, under half of them reflect an unresolved V gene, and why the rest are absent is not known. The V and J calls and clone size were taken over from that table, and D and trimming were inferred from the DNA. This sample holds over 2,000 clones; around 40% were observed only once. The ten largest account for under 35% of the sample.

In the paper's terms, the time point label means: cells obtained before transplantation from donor or recipient. In the mixed lymphocyte reactions, around 200,000 CFSE-labeled pre-transplant responders were plated with around 200,000 irradiated violet-dye-labeled stimulators and cultured for over 5 days. Proliferating CD3+CD4+CFSE-low and CD3+CD8+CFSE-low responder cells were FACS-sorted on a BD Influx sorter after the mixed lymphocyte reaction. The receptor was derived from a human patient who was an organ donor for intestinal transplantation. The chain links TRBV4-3 with TRBJ2-7; 9 central nucleotides agree with TRBD1. Sequenced here: alloreactive CD8+ T cells from a mixed lymphocyte reaction culture, sampled before transplantation. Read against the paper, the sample's cell subset or site label means: CFSE-low proliferating T cells sorted from roughly 6-day pre-transplant mixed lymphocyte reaction (GvH or HvG direction). The DNA sequence is given as TGCGCCAGCAGCCAGGGACAGGGCTCCTACGAGCAGTACTTC. It specifies CASSQGQGSYEQYF.